Detailed here is one TCR beta chain. The antigen is not known. The sample carries other DNA sequences with the same CDR3. This sample is part of a study of OX40 agonist ivuxolimab in advanced cancers. Looking at the study overall: Ivuxolimab, which is an agonistic anti-OX40 (CD134) antibody, was administered to the patients. Patients treated during dose escalation were battling hepatocellular carcinoma, melanoma, renal cell or head and neck cancer. Study-level points and caveats: Average numbers of expanded clones were greater in CD8+ T cells than in CD4+.

Patients were ruled out by autoimmune disease history or systemic immunosuppression. Assay used: immunoSEQ multiplex PCR; TCRdb lists only in-frame clones, some missing. The sample shows about 83,000 clones, about 90% of them seen only once. The germline gives CDR1 SGHTA, CDR2 FQGNSA. The CDR3 runs 15 residues. Trimming left V 4 bases short and J 0 bases short, with 10 bases between. This sequence joins TRBV7-2 and TRBJ2-1; no firm D call. Sequencing was performed on CD4+ or CD8+ T cells sorted from blood, taken in a trial of the OX40 agonist ivuxolimab. The sequence derives from an adult with an advanced solid tumor such as melanoma, head and neck, liver or kidney cancer. The CDR3, as DNA: TGTGCCAGCAGCTGGTCCCGAAGCTCCTACAATGAGCAGTTCTTC. Its protein is CASSWSRSSYNEQFF. The full variable domain, rest sourced from reference TRBV7-2 and TRBJ2-1, is GAGVSQSPSNKVTEKGKDVELRCDPISGHTALYWYRQSLGQGLEFLIYFQGNSAPDKSGLPSDRFSAERTGGSVSTLTIQRTQQEDSAVYLCASSWSRSSYNEQFFGPGTRLTVL.